What follows are 28 T cell receptor beta chains derived from one specimen sequenced in a study of response to subunit inactivated influenza vaccine. TCRdb ran MiXCR on the RT-PCR reads and lists one entry per CDR3 protein. The sample shows hundreds of thousands of distinct CDR3 sequences, about 14% of them seen only once. Sample: PBMCs from blood, taken 14 to 15 days before vaccination. These receptors were obtained from a man aged 45-65 years who received an inactivated influenza vaccine.

The gene calls are TRBV5-1 and TRBJ2-3, with D possibly TRBD1 on 5 matching bases. Trimming shortened V by 0 bases and J by 4 bases, and 12 bases separated the two germline ends. CDR1 and CDR2 from the germline V gene are SGHRS and YFSETQ. The CDR3 loop spans 15 amino acids. CDR3: CASSLGGRGADTQYF. The CDR3 bases are TGCGCCAGCAGCTTGGGGGGTAGGGGCGCAGATACGCAGTATTTT. Drawing the rest from reference TRBV5-1 and TRBJ2-3, the complete variable domain is KAGVTQTPRYLIKTRGQQVTLSCSPISGHRSVSWYQQTPGQGLQFLFEYFSETQRNKGNFPGRFSGRQFSNSRSEMNVSTLELGDSALYLCASSLGGRGADTQYFGPGTRLTVL.

This chain links TRBV6-2 or TRBV6-3 with TRBJ2-3; 9 bases agree with TRBD1. With 4 bases clipped from V and 1 base from J, the junction kept 15 bases outside the gene matches. The CDR3 totals 19 residues. Germline-derived CDR1 and CDR2 are MNHEY and SVGEGT. The CDR3 DNA sequence: TGTGCCAGCAGTTTCCGGGACAGGGAGCTCCCCCGACGCACAGATACGCAGTATTTT. It yields the protein CASSFRDRELPRRTDTQYF.

This clonotype was seen many times. The gene calls are TRBV7-9 and TRBJ2-3, with D perhaps TRBD2 (5 bases). Trimming removed 4 bases from V and 0 bases from J, with 14 bases in between. Germline V gene lookup returns CDR1 SEHNR and CDR2 FQNEAQ (reference sequence). The length of the CDR3 is 16 residues. This chain's CDR3 is CASSYYGGPSTDTQYF. CDR3 DNA: TGTGCCAGCAGCTATTATGGAGGCCCTAGCACAGATACGCAGTATTTT.

The chain is built from TRBV15 and TRBJ2-1; D not certain. This CDR3 comprises 12 residues. Per germline, CDR1 LNHNV and CDR2 YYDKDF (reference sequence). Trimming took off 0 bases at V and 8 bases at J, with 5 bases between the two ends. This chain's CDR3 is CATSRDMYEQFF. The CDR3 nucleotides are TGTGCCACCAGCAGAGATATGTATGAGCAGTTCTTC.

This clonotype was recorded a few times. The chain links TRBV4-3 to TRBJ2-5; D might be TRBD1 (5 bases). The germline gives CDR1 LGHNA, CDR2 YSLEER. V was shortened by 3 bases and J by 5 bases, with 10 bases between the two germline ends. The CDR3 extends over 13 amino acids. The CDR3 loop reads CASSQSPGETQYF. The CDR3 nucleotides read TGCGCCAGCAGCCAGAGTCCAGGGGAGACCCAGTACTTC.

This clonotype was found many times. V and J are TRBV7-9 and TRBJ2-3; D is undetermined. V lost 5 bases and J lost 2, with 8 bases in between. Germline V lookup: CDR1 SEHNR, CDR2 FQNEAQ (reference sequence). The CDR3 totals 13 residues. CDR3 loop: CASSRTVTDTQYF. In DNA, the CDR3 is TGTGCCAGCAGCCGGACGGTCACAGATACGCAGTATTTT.

This clonotype has a handful of counts. J is TRBJ2-1 and V is TRBV5-1, with D unclear. The CDR3 spans 14 residues. V lost 1 base to trimming and J lost 2 bases, with 7 bases between them. Germline loops: CDR1 SGHRS, CDR2 YFSETQ. The CDR3 sequence: CASSLRQTYNEQFF. CDR3 DNA: TGCGCCAGCAGCTTGCGGCAGACCTACAATGAGCAGTTCTTC.

The CDR3 sequence: CASLDEGQGENEQFF. In nucleotides, the CDR3 is TGTGCCAGCCTCGACGAGGGACAGGGGGAAAATGAGCAGTTCTTC. The V call is TRBV12-3 or TRBV12-4, the J call TRBJ2-1, with 11 bases identical to TRBD1. This CDR3 contains 15 residues. The V segment lost 8 bases and the J segment 7 bases; nucleotides outside the gene matches: 10.

Only a few counts were recorded for this clonotype. CDR3 amino acids: CATSDDSGGAPDTQYF. The CDR3 DNA reads as TGTGCCACCAGTGATGATAGCGGGGGGGCCCCAGATACGCAGTATTTT. The rearrangement links TRBV24-1 to TRBJ2-3; TRBD2 aligns across 11 bases. Germline V lookup: CDR1 KGHDR, CDR2 SFDVKD. The CDR3 sequence is 16 residues long. V trimming: 3 bases; J trimming: 4 bases; junction bases outside the gene matches: 5.

The V and J genes are TRBV6-1 and TRBJ1-5; TRBD1 might be the D (5 bases). Trimming left V 6 bases short and J 4 bases short, with 13 bases between. The CDR3 spans 14 residues. CDR1 MNHNS and CDR2 SASEGT come from the germline V gene. CDR3 nucleotide sequence: TGTGCCAGCAGGAGAGCCGGGGGGAATCAGCCCCAGCATTTT. Translation: CASRRAGGNQPQHF.

This clonotype came up a few times. The chain links TRBV28 to TRBJ2-3; TRBD2 matches at 14 bases. This CDR3 contains 21 residues. With 4 bases clipped from V and 2 bases from J, the junction kept 17 bases outside the gene matches. In germline, CDR1 is MDHEN, CDR2 SYDVKM. CDR3 sequence: CASSSGAFGLAGGSPTDTQYF. Written as DNA, the CDR3 is TGTGCCAGCAGTTCGGGGGCTTTTGGACTAGCGGGAGGTTCTCCCACAGATACGCAGTATTTT.

This clonotype was seen ten or more times. The V call is TRBV29-1, the J call TRBJ2-7, with TRBD1 matching 7 bases. Germline trimming cut 0 bases from V and 2 bases from J; bases unmatched to any gene: 4. This CDR3 contains 14 residues. Per the germline V gene, CDR1 is SQVTM and CDR2 is ANQGSEA. The CDR3 region has the DNA TGCAGCGTTGAAGATCGTCAGGGGGCCTACGAGCAGTACTTC. This encodes CSVEDRQGAYEQYF.

This clonotype was observed a few times. The chain employs TRBV20-1 and TRBJ2-1; 8 bases are shared with TRBD2. CDR3 size: 15 residues. Germline loops: CDR1 DFQATT, CDR2 SNEGSKA (reference sequence). J lost 12 bases, V lost 0 bases, and 13 bases had no gene match. In nucleotides, the CDR3 is TGCAGTGCTAGAGACTCCGAGACTAGCGAGAGGAGGCAGTTCTTC. Translated, it gives CSARDSETSERRQFF.

The chain carries TRBV10-3 and TRBJ2-1; 10 bases agree with TRBD1. Germline V gives CDR1 ENHRY, CDR2 SYGVKD. This CDR3 contains 17 residues. V gave up 2 bases and J gave up 5 bases; unmatched junction bases: 9. The chain's CDR3 is CAISEPLPGQGHNEQFF. In DNA, the CDR3 is TGTGCCATCAGTGAGCCCCTCCCGGGACAGGGGCACAATGAGCAGTTCTTC.

The chain uses TRBV4-2 and TRBJ2-2; D is perhaps TRBD2 (6 bases). V was trimmed by 0 bases and J by 8 bases, leaving 10 bases between them. Germline-derived CDR1 and CDR2 are LGHNA and YNFKEQ. CDR3 length: 14 residues. The CDR3 DNA reads as TGTGCCAGCAGCCAAGATTACCTAGCGGGGGAGCTGTTTTTT. Translated: CASSQDYLAGELFF.

This clonotype was counted between two and nine times. The chain carries TRBV6-2 or TRBV6-3 and TRBJ1-1; tentatively, D is TRBD1 (6 bases). In germline, CDR1 is MNHEY, CDR2 SVGEGT. The V and J ends lost 6 bases and 4 bases respectively, with 15 bases between them. The CDR3 totals 14 residues. The CDR3 nucleotides are TGTGCCAGCAGCCCTGTCAGGGGAGGCACTGAAGCTTTCTTT. This translates into CASSPVRGGTEAFF.

V is TRBV5-6 and J is TRBJ2-1; D gene unclear. V was clipped by 4 bases and J by 3 bases, with 17 bases between them. This CDR3 is 16 amino acids long. Germline V CDR1 and CDR2: SGHDT, YYEEEE. CDR3 amino acids: CASSPTASTLYNEQFF. The CDR3 DNA reads as TGTGCCAGCAGCCCAACGGCCTCAACACTCTACAATGAGCAGTTCTTC.

This clonotype has more than one count but fewer than ten. CDR3 bases: TGCAGTGCTAGAACCGACGAGCAGTACTTC. Translating it yields CSARTDEQYF. The chain couples TRBV20-1 to TRBJ2-7; D remains unclear. V was cut by 2 bases and J by 5 bases, with 4 bases left in between. CDR3 length: 10 residues. The germline CDR1 and CDR2 sequences are DFQATT and SNEGSKA (reference sequence).

This clonotype has just a few counts. The chain recombines TRBV28 with TRBJ2-7; 8 bases are shared with TRBD1. Trimming cost V 3 bases and J 2 bases; bases outside gene matches: 9. The V gene's germline CDR1 is MDHEN and CDR2 SYDVKM. The CDR3 contains 16 residues. DNA of the CDR3: TGTGCCAGCAGTTTGGAAACAGGGGGAACTACCTACGAGCAGTACTTC. The encoded protein is CASSLETGGTTYEQYF.

This clonotype was seen more than once but under ten times. Written as DNA, the CDR3 is TGTGCCAGCAGTTGGGGGCCAGGCTACGAGCAGTACTTC. As protein: CASSWGPGYEQYF. V usage is TRBV27 and J usage is TRBJ2-7; TRBD1 might be the D (6 bases). Germline CDR1 is MNHEY and CDR2 is SMNVEV (reference sequence). V lost 4 bases and J 3 bases, leaving 10 bases between the germline ends. The CDR3 is 13 residues long.

This clonotype was seen only a few times. The chain joins TRBV11-2 to TRBJ2-1, with 8 bases fitting TRBD2. This CDR3 region has 16 residues. The V and J ends lost 7 bases and 5 bases, in that order; junction bases with no gene match: 13. Germline V CDR1 and CDR2: SGHAT, FQNNGV. The CDR3 loop is CASTAGGGAYNNEQFF. The DNA for the CDR3 is TGTGCCAGCACCGCCGGGGGGGGGGCATACAACAATGAGCAGTTCTTC.

V and J are TRBV19 and TRBJ2-5; D remains unclear. The CDR3 totals 13 residues. Between the trimmed V and J ends, which lost 3 bases and 3 bases, there was a span of 8 bases. CDR1 and CDR2 from the germline V gene are LNHDA and SQIVND (reference sequence). Here the CDR3 reads CASSISVEETQYF. The CDR3 nucleotides are TGTGCCAGTAGTATTTCCGTAGAAGAGACCCAGTACTTC.

V is TRBV28 and J is TRBJ2-3, with a weak D call TRBD1 (8 bases). The germline CDR1 and CDR2 sequences are MDHEN and SYDVKM. The V gene lost 6 bases and the J gene lost 4 bases, with 20 bases spanning the gap. This CDR3 contains 16 residues. CDR3 sequence (DNA): TGTGCCAGCAGGGCCCGAACAGGGGGGGGGGCAGATACGCAGTATTTT. This codes for CASRARTGGGADTQYF. The full variable domain, rest sourced from reference TRBV28 and TRBJ2-3, is DVKVTQSSRYLVKRTGEKVFLECVQDMDHENMFWYRQDPGLGLRLIYFSYDVKMKEKGDIPEGYSVSREKKERFSLILESASTNQTSMYLCASRARTGGGADTQYFGPGTRLTVL.

This clonotype was seen more than once but under ten times. This chain uses TRBV10-3 with TRBJ2-2, with TRBD2 matching over 12 bases. The CDR3 sequence is 15 residues long. Germline values: CDR1 ENHRY, CDR2 SYGVKD. V shed 7 bases and J 4 bases; nucleotides not matched to a gene: 4. The CDR3 bases are TGTGCCATCACGACTAGCGGGAGTGTCACCGGGGAGCTGTTTTTT. Protein product: CAITTSGSVTGELFF.

This sequence joins TRBV14 and TRBJ2-2; D uncertain. The germline V gene has CDR1 SGHDN and CDR2 FVKESK. The CDR3 contains 14 residues. V gave up 1 base and J gave up 6 bases, with 9 bases separating them. CDR3 in amino acids: CASSQAPGSGELFF. The CDR3 DNA sequence: TGTGCCAGCAGCCAAGCTCCGGGTTCCGGGGAGCTGTTTTTT.

This clonotype was counted many times. The CDR3 bases are TGTGCCAGCAGTTTATTAGGCGGAAACTATGGCTACACCTTC. It is translated as CASSLLGGNYGYTF. This chain joins TRBV27 and TRBJ1-2; D gene ambiguous. The germline gives CDR1 MNHEY, CDR2 SMNVEV (reference sequence). This CDR3 has 14 amino acids. V dropped 1 base and J dropped 2 bases, with 8 bases sitting between them.

This chain joins TRBV20-1 and TRBJ1-5; possibly TRBD1 for D (5 bases). CDR3 length: 15 residues. Trimming shortened V by 3 bases and J by 0 bases, and 12 bases separated the two germline ends. Germline CDR1 reads DFQATT; CDR2 reads SNEGSKA (reference sequence). CDR3 residues: CSARSGGNSNQPQHF. CDR3 sequence (DNA): TGCAGTGCTAGGAGCGGGGGGAATAGCAATCAGCCCCAGCATTTT.

This clonotype showed up just a few times. The rearrangement joins TRBV15 to TRBJ2-5; TRBD1 matches 12 bases. Germline values: CDR1 LNHNV, CDR2 YYDKDF (reference sequence). The CDR3 extends over 15 amino acids. Unmatched junction bases numbered 6, after V lost 0 bases and J lost 10 bases. CDR3 in amino acids: CATSRDRGTGGDQYF. In DNA, the CDR3 is TGTGCCACCAGCAGAGATCGTGGGACAGGGGGCGACCAGTACTTC.